This TCR beta chain comes out of a study of blood T cell repertoires in COVID-19. Looking at the study overall: Sources were T cells, B-cell-depleted T cells, or PBMCs; the material itself was cDNA or gDNA.

This clone has more than one count but fewer than ten. Authors' processing steps: Cell counts per sample came from amplifying reference gene primers. Some clones are missing from TCRdb's copy, which holds only in-frame ones; the method was immunoSEQ multiplex PCR. Clonal size and the V and J genes are those of that table, whereas D and trimming came from the DNA. The data contain just under 65,000 clones, roughly four fifths of them seen just once; the ten biggest clones take up around 5%. After removal of 1 base from V and 4 bases from J, the junction contained 8 bases not matched to a gene. CDR1 and CDR2 (germline): SGHKS, YYEKEE (reference sequence). The CDR3 covers 15 residues.

This TCR was recovered from a human donor in a cohort sampled during active COVID-19. The rearrangement links TRBV5-5 to TRBJ2-7, with 7 bases lining up with TRBD1. The sequenced sample consisted of peripheral blood. Here the CDR3 reads CASSLYQGQSYEQYF. In DNA form, the CDR3 reads TGTGCCAGCAGCTTGTACCAGGGACAGTCTTACGAGCAGTACTTC.